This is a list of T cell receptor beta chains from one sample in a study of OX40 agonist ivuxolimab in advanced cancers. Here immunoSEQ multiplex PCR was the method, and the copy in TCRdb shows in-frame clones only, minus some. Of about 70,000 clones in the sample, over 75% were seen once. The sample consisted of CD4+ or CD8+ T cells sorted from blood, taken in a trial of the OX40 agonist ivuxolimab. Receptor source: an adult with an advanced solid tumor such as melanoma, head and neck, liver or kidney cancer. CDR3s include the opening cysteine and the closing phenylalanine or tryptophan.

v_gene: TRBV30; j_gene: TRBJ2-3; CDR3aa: CAWSASGTGENF
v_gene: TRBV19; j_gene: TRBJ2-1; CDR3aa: CASSIVAGALYNEQFF
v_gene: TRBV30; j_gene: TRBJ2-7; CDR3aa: CAWSPRVRDEQYF
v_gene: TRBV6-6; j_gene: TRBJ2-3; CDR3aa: CASSYWATGYTDTQYF
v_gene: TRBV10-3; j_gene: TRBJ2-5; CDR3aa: CAINHRAGGAETQYF
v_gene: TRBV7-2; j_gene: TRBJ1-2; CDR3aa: CASSFKGQGYGYTF
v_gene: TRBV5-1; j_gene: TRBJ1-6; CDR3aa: CASSLLEQPNSPLHF
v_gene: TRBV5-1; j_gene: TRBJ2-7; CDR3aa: CASRDGGTYEQYF
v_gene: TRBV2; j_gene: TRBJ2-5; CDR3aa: CASSLAGGGGETQYF
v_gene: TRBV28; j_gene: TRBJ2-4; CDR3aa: CASSSGGEAKNIQYF
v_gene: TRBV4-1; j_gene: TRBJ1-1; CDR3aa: CASSQGGGMNAEAFF
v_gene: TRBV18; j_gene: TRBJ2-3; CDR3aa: CASSGLAGGITQYF
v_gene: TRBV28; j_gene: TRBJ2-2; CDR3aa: CASNFHGTGVTGELFF
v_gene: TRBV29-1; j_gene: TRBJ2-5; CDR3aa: CSVEDETQYF
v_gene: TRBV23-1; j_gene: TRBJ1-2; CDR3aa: CASSQLSPGQGAHGYTF
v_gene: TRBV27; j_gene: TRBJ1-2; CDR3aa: CASSLIGTGFRLDGYTF
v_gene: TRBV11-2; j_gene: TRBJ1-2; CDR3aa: CASSLRPLTGQGTSTF
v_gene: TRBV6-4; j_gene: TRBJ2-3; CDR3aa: CASSGTSGSVTQYF
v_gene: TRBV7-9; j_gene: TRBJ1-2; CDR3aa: CASSSPGEPNYGYTF
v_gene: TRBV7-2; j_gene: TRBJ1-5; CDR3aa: CASSLGRTGGGQPQHF
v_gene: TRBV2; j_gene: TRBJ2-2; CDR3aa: CASTQEAGELFF
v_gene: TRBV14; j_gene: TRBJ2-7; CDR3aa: CASSQVFWDEQYF
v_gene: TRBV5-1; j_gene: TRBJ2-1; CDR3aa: CASSPGVEYNEQFF
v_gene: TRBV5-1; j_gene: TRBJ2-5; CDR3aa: CASSLLAGVQETQYF
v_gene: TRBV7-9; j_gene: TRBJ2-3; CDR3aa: CASSSPRGRSTDTQYF
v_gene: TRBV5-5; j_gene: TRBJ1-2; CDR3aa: CASSIQDTNYGYTF
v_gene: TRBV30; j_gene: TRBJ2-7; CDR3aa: CAWRQPGNEQYF
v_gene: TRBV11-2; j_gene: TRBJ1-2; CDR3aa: CASSLGVGDNGYTF
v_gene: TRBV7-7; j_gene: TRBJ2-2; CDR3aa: CASSLGTGNGELFF
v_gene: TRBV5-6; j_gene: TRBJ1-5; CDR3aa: CASSFSGQGIASNQPQHF
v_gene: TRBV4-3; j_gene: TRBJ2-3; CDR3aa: CASSQEAHQPTDTQYF
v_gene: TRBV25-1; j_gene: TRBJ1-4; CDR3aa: CASSESRGRGEKLFF
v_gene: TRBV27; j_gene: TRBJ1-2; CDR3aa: CASSLDESYGYTF
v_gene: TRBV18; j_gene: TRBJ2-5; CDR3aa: CASSPNRGGETQYF
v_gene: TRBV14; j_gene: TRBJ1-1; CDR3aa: CASSQDILQGVNTEAFF
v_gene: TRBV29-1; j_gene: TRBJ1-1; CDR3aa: CSVEDPGTGGAGIRAFF
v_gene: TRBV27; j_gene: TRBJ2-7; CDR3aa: CASRLGQGAYEQYF
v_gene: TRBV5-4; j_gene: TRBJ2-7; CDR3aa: CASSFFPGDRYEQYF
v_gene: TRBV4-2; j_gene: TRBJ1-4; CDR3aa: CASSQTSGYTNEKLFF
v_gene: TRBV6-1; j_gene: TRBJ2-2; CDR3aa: CASSREGGNTGELFF
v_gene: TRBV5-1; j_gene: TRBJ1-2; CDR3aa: CASSPDTLTGSYGYTF
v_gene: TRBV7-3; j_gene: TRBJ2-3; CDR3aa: CASSLSDTSTDTQYF
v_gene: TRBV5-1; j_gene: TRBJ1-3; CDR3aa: CASSQAGQQGNTIYF
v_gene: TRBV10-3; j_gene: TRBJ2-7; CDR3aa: CAISGTNYEQYF
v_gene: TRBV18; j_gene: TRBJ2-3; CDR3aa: CASSPGRGATDTQYF
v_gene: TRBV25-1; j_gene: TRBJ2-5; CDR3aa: CASSEWGQETQYF
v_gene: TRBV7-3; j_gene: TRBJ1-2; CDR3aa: CASSLTGFSVVSSGYTF
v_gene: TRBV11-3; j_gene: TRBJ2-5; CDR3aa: CASSYRAGQETQYF
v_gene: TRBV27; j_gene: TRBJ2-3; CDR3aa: CASSFSGGSTDTQYF
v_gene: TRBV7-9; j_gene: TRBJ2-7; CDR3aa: CASSLVGWGYEQYF
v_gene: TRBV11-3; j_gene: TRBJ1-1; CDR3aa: CASREGGRVRTEAFF
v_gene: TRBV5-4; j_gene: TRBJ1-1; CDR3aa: CASSVGQQNTEAFF
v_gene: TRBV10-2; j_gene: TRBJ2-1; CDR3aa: CASSESRGGGNEQFF